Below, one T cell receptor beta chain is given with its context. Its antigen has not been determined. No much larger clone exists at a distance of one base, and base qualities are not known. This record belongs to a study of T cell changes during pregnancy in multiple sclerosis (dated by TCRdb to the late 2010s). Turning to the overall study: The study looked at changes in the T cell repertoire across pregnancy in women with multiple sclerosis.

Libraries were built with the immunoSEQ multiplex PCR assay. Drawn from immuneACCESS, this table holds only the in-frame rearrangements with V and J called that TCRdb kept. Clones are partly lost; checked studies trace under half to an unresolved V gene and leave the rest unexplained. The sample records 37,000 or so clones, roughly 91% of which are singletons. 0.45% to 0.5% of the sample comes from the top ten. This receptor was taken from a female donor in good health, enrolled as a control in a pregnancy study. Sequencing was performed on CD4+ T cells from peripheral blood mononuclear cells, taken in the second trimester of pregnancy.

The CDR3 protein: CASSLGPSNTEAFF. The bases are TGCGCCAGCAGCTTGGGTCCTTCGAACACTGAAGCTTTCTTT. The chain is assembled from TRBV5-1 and TRBJ1-1; the D gene is not confidently resolved. CDR1 and CDR2 are drawn from the germline V gene: SGHRS, YFSETQ. CDR3 length: 14 amino acids, cysteine to phenylalanine. Left in the record is the CDR3 DNA by itself, 42 bases read in frame from the first base. V and J lose 0 bases and 1 base, and a span of 7 bases separates them.